This T cell receptor beta chain stems from a study of blood T cell repertoires in COVID-19. Authors' methods: Amplification from reference gene primers served as the basis for estimated nucleated cell counts. Produced via immunoSEQ multiplex PCR; TCRdb's table is partial and in-frame only. V and J calls and clone size are copied from that table; D and trimming were computed from the DNA. The sample records some 490,000 clones, about 85% being singletons. Cohort assignment relied on participant-reported clinical history. V shed 3 bases and J 3 bases; nucleotides not matched to a gene: 2. Germline CDR1 and CDR2: KGHSH and LQKENI. This CDR3 contains 15 residues.

The TCR originated in a woman aged 60-75 years who had recovered from COVID-19. What was sequenced was PBMCs or T cells enriched from blood (not recorded which). The chain is built from TRBV18 and TRBJ2-1; 10 bases fit TRBD2. Here the CDR3 DNA reads TGTGCCAGCTCACCTAGCGGGGGGATCTACAATGAGCAGTTCTTC. It yields the protein CASSPSGGIYNEQFF.